This record looks at one TCR beta chain sequence and its context. The specificity of this receptor is unknown. No much larger clonotype is one base removed from it; base qualities were not supplied. This specimen comes from a study of blood T cell repertoires in COVID-19 (dated by TCRdb to 2020 to 2021). Describing the broader study: Collaborator samples came from the United States, Italy and Spain and covered acute and convalescent phases of COVID-19. Sample metadata almost always included a de-identified subject ID, COVID-19 status, age in years and sex. The material from the prospective study consisted of cDNA or gDNA derived from T cells, B-cell-depleted T cells, or PBMCs. Subjects who had been exposed to COVID-19, were actively infected with it, or had recovered from it provided the deeply sampled blood TCRbeta repertoires that made up the dataset. A freely available public database, intended as a resource for researchers studying the immune response to SARS-CoV-2, is where the repertoires were released. Samples came from the ongoing ImmuneRACE study (first 160 participants) plus 1,254 subjects from 6 global collaborators. Where available, HLA class I and class II types were obtained from metadata supplied by the sample provider rather than from assay-based typing. What the study reported, not specific to this receptor: The amount of clinical and demographic metadata varied by source and participant and was provided uncurated.

The CDR3 holds 14 amino acids from the cysteine to the phenylalanine. The kept DNA is CDR3 alone, 42 bases in frame from the first base. In the germline V gene (reference sequence), CDR1 corresponds to SGHNT and CDR2 to YYREEE. V is cut back by 5 bases and J by 0 bases, with 5 bases in the junction unmatched. Each collaborating institution followed its own protocols to collect whole blood in K2EDTA tubes. For TCRbeta analysis, collaborators shipped samples as frozen whole blood, isolated PBMCs, or DNA extracted from either of those sample types. TCRbeta CDR3 regions were amplified from genomic DNA by means of the immunoSEQ Assay, a bias-controlled multiplex PCR. Turning to the authors' computational methods: The number of nucleated cells in each sample was estimated by amplification of reference gene primers within the assay. To quantify the absolute abundance of each unique TCRbeta CDR3 rearrangement, sequence reads were collapsed and filtered. For each sample, productive Simpson clonality was calculated as the square root of Simpson's diversity index across productive rearrangements. Held by TCRdb, this immuneACCESS table contains in-frame sequences only and omits some clones. Under half of the omission traces to an unresolved V gene where checked; the cause of the rest is unknown. V and J calls and clone size are copied from that table; D and trimming were computed from the DNA. Present in this sample are 84,000 or so clones, roughly four fifths of which were seen just once. 10% to 15% of the sample goes to the ten largest clones.

Recombination joined TRBV5-4 with TRBJ2-7; TRBD2 aligns with 7 central bases. The TCR comes from a human donor in a cohort sampled during active COVID-19. The sample was peripheral blood. CDR3 reads: CASSSGGGSYEQYF. Read as DNA, the sequence is TGTGCCAGCAGTTCGGGCGGGGGCTCCTACGAGCAGTACTTC.